The rows below give T cell receptor beta chains drawn from one sample of a study of Ad26.COV2.S vaccination and SARS-CoV-2 variants. The protocol was immunoSEQ multiplex PCR, while the TCRdb copy is restricted to in-frame clones and leaves out a portion. The repertoire holds roughly 100,000 clones, with less than 85% as singletons. Sequenced material: peripheral blood, taken after recovery from COVID-19. The receptor set was obtained from a human donor who had recovered from COVID-19. The CDR3 runs from the conserved cysteine through the conserved F or W. D genes are given only for firm matches. Size is stated for part of the rows, as once, few or many counts, or as a class when the clone is expanded.

-	-	TRBV9	TRBJ2-2	TGTGCCAGCAGCGCAGGCCCGGGGGCGAACACCGGGGAGCTGTTTTTT	CASSAGPGANTGELFF
-	-	TRBV28	TRBJ2-7	TGTGCCAGCAGTTTAACTGTCTACGAGCAGTACTTC	CASSLTVYEQYF
-	TRBD2	TRBV3-1/TRBV3-2	TRBJ2-5	TGTGCCAGCAGATCCACCGGGACTACCTACCAAGAGACCCAGTACTTC	CASRSTGTTYQETQYF
-	-	TRBV10-3	TRBJ2-7	TGTGCCATCAGTGGACTCGCCTACGAGCAGTACTTC	CAISGLAYEQYF
-	-	TRBV5-5	TRBJ1-1	TGTGCCAGCAGCTTTCGGGCAGTGAACACTGAAGCTTTCTTT	CASSFRAVNTEAFF
-	TRBD2	TRBV7-3	TRBJ2-3	TGTGCCAGCAGCTGGAGCGGGGGGGAGGCAGATACGCAGTATTTT	CASSWSGGEADTQYF
-	-	TRBV5-1	TRBJ2-1	TGCGCCAGCAGCTTGGCCGGGACCGGCAATGAGCAGTTCTTC	CASSLAGTGNEQFF
few	-	TRBV7-2	TRBJ2-2	TGTGCCAGCAGCTTAGCCCTTCTAGGTAGCGGGGAGCTGTTTTTT	CASSLALLGSGELFF
-	-	TRBV28	TRBJ1-6	TGTGCCAGCAGTTTATCAGGGGAGGGTTCACCCCTCCACTTT	CASSLSGEGSPLHF
-	-	TRBV24-1	TRBJ1-3	TGTGCCACCAGTGATATAAGCTCTGGAAACACCATATATTTT	CATSDISSGNTIYF
once	-	TRBV27	TRBJ1-1	TGTGCCAGCAGATGGGACCTGAACACTGAAGCTTTCTTT	CASRWDLNTEAFF
-	TRBD2	TRBV27	TRBJ2-1	TGTGCCAGCACCATCAAACCGGGGGGGGGTGAGCAGTTCTTC	CASTIKPGGGEQFF
-	TRBD1	TRBV19	TRBJ2-2	TGTGCCAGTAGTATCCGGACAGGTCTGGTGACCGGGGAGCTGTTTTTT	CASSIRTGLVTGELFF
few	-	TRBV3-1/TRBV3-2	TRBJ1-2	TGTGCCAGCAGCAGGGCCCCCGACTATGGCTACACCTTC	CASSRAPDYGYTF
-	-	TRBV27	TRBJ1-1	TGTGCCAGCAGTCCAAGCTGGAACACTGAAGCTTTCTTT	CASSPSWNTEAFF
-	-	TRBV12-3/TRBV12-4	TRBJ1-1	TGTGCCAGCAGTCTAAGGTCCGGGAGTGAAGCTTTCTTT	CASSLRSGSEAFF
-	-	TRBV10-3	TRBJ1-2	TGTGCCGGCAACTCGGGGTCGGGGAATGGCTACACCTTC	CAGNSGSGNGYTF
few	-	TRBV19	TRBJ1-2	TGTGCCAGTAGTATAGAGGGTATCCCAAGCGGCTACACCTTC	CASSIEGIPSGYTF
-	-	TRBV27	TRBJ1-2	TGTGCCAGCAGTTTAGGCGACAGTCCAGCTAACTATGGCTACACCTTC	CASSLGDSPANYGYTF
-	TRBD1	TRBV6-5	TRBJ1-6	TGTGCCAGCAGTTTCATGGACAGGGTAAATTCACCCCTCCACTTT	CASSFMDRVNSPLHF
-	-	TRBV29-1	TRBJ2-7	TGCAGCGTTGTAGGCCGAGGGGATGCCTACGAGCAGTACTTC	CSVVGRGDAYEQYF
-	TRBD1	TRBV2	TRBJ1-1	TGTGCCAGCAGCGTACAGGGGGCGCGGAACACTGAAGCTTTCTTT	CASSVQGARNTEAFF
-	-	TRBV3-1/TRBV3-2	TRBJ2-1	TGTGCCAGCAGCCAACTCTACAATGAGCAGTTCTTC	CASSQLYNEQFF
-	-	TRBV5-1	TRBJ2-3	TGCGCCAGCAGCTTTGGGGGGCGAGGCGCAGATACGCAGTATTTT	CASSFGGRGADTQYF
-	TRBD1	TRBV4-3	TRBJ1-2	TGCGCCAGCAGCCAAGATGGGTACGGGACAGGGCCCCATGGCTACACCTTC	CASSQDGYGTGPHGYTF
-	TRBD2	TRBV12-3/TRBV12-4	TRBJ2-7	TGTGCCAGTTCTAGCGGGGTCGGCGAGCAGTACTTC	CASSSGVGEQYF
-	-	TRBV11-3	TRBJ1-1	TGTGCCAGCAGCTTAGGGAGAGGAGAAGCTTTCTTT	CASSLGRGEAFF
-	-	TRBV9	TRBJ1-4	TGTGCCAGCAGCCAGACCGTGTCCCCTGAAAAACTGTTTTTT	CASSQTVSPEKLFF
-	TRBD1	TRBV10-1	TRBJ2-7	TGCGCCAGCAGTACCGGACAGGGTGACGAGCAGTACTTC	CASSTGQGDEQYF
-	TRBD1	TRBV30	TRBJ2-7	TGTGCCTGGAGTGTATGGGACAGGCCACACGAGCAGTACTTC	CAWSVWDRPHEQYF
-	-	TRBV28	TRBJ1-2	TGTGCCAGCAGTTTTGGACGGGATCTAATGGGTGGCTACACCTTC	CASSFGRDLMGGYTF
few	-	TRBV6-5	TRBJ2-1	TGTGCCTCGTCTGCAGGGGGGGCCGTAAATGAGCAGTTCTTC	CASSAGGAVNEQFF
few	TRBD1	TRBV6-1	TRBJ1-1	TGTGCCAGCAGTGAAAGGGGGTGGACAGGGGGCTATACTGAAGCTTTCTTT	CASSERGWTGGYTEAFF
-	TRBD2	TRBV3-1/TRBV3-2	TRBJ2-3	TGTGCCAGCAGCCAAGTGTCAAGCGGGGGAGGGACAGATACGCAGTATTTT	CASSQVSSGGGTDTQYF
-	-	TRBV19	TRBJ1-2	TGTGCCACCCTCCGAGGACAGAACTATGGCTACACCTTC	CATLRGQNYGYTF
-	-	TRBV6-5	TRBJ2-5	TGTGCCAGCAGGGGGAGGGAGACCCAGTACTTC	CASRGRETQYF
-	-	TRBV5-4	TRBJ2-1	TGTGCCGCCGGCAGGGGGGACTACAATGAGCAGTTCTTC	CAAGRGDYNEQFF
few	-	TRBV6-5	TRBJ1-5	TGTGCCAGCAGTTCTGGAGATCAGCCCCAGCATTTT	CASSSGDQPQHF
-	TRBD2	TRBV7-2	TRBJ2-5	TGTGCCAGCAGCTTAGCGCTTAACGGACTAGCTCGGGAGACCCAGTACTTC	CASSLALNGLARETQYF
-	-	TRBV28	TRBJ1-1	TGTGCCAGCAGTTTGGTTTCAGGGGAGCGGACTGAAGCTTTCTTT	CASSLVSGERTEAFF
-	-	TRBV5-1	TRBJ2-2	TGCGCCAGCAGCCCAGGACTGGCGAACACCGGGGAGCTGTTTTTT	CASSPGLANTGELFF